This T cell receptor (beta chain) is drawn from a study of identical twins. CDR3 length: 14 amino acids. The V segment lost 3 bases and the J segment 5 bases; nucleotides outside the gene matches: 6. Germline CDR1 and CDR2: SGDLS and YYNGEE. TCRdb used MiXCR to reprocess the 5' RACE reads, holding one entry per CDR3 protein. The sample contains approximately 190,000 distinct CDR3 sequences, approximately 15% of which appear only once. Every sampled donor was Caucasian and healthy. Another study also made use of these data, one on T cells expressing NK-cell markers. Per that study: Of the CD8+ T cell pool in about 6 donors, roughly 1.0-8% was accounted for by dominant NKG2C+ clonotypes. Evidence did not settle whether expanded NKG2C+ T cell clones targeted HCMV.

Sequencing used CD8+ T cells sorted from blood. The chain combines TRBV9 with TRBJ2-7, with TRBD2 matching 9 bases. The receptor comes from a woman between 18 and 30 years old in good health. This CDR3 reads CASSGREGLNEQYF. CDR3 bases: TGTGCCAGCAGCGGGCGGGAGGGCCTAAACGAGCAGTACTTC. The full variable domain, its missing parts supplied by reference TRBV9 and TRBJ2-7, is DSGVTQTPKHLITATGQRVTLRCSPRSGDLSVYWYQQSLDQGLQFLIQYYNGEERAKGNILERFSAQQFPDLHSELNLSSLELGDSALYFCASSGREGLNEQYFGPGTRLTVT.